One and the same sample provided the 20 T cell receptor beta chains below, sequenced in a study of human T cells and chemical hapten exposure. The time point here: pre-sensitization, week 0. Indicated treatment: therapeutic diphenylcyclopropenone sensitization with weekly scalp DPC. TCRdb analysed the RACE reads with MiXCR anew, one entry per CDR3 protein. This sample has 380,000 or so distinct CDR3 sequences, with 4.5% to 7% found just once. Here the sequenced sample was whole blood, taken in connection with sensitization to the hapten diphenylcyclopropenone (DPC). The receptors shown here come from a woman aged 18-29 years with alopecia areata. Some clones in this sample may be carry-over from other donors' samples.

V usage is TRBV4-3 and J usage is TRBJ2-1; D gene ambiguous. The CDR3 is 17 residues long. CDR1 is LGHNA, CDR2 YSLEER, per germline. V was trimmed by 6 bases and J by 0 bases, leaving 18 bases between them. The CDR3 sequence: CASSRRHFLSSYNEQFF. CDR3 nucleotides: TGCGCCAGCAGTAGGCGGCACTTCCTTAGCTCCTACAATGAGCAGTTCTTC.

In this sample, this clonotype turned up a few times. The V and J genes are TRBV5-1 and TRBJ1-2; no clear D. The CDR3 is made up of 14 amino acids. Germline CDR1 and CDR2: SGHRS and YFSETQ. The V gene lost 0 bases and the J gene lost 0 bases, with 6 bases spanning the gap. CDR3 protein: CASSLEASNYGYTF. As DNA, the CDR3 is TGCGCCAGCAGCTTGGAGGCCTCTAACTATGGCTACACCTTC. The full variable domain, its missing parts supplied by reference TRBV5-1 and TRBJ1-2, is KAGVTQTPRYLIKTRGQQVTLSCSPISGHRSVSWYQQTPGQGLQFLFEYFSETQRNKGNFPGRFSGRQFSNSRSEMNVSTLELGDSALYLCASSLEASNYGYTFGSGTRLTVV.

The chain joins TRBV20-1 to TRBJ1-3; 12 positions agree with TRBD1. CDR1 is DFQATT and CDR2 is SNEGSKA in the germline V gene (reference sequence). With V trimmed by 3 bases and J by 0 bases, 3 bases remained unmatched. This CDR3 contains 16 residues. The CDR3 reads CSARGQGANSGNTIYF. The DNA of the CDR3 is TGCAGTGCTAGGGGACAGGGGGCTAACTCTGGAAACACCATATATTTT.

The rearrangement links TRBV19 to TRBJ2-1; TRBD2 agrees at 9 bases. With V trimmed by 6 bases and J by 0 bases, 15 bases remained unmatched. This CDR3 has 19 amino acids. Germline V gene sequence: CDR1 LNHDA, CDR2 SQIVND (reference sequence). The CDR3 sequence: CASSSTTILAGHSYNEQFF. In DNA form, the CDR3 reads TGTGCCAGTAGCTCTACGACGATACTAGCGGGTCACTCCTACAATGAGCAGTTCTTC.

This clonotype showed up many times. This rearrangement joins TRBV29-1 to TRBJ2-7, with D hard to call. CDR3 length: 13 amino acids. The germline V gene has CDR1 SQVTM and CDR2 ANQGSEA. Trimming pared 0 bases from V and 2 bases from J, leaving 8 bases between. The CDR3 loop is CSVEDRTTYEQYF. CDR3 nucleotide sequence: TGCAGCGTTGAAGACCGGACCACCTACGAGCAGTACTTC.

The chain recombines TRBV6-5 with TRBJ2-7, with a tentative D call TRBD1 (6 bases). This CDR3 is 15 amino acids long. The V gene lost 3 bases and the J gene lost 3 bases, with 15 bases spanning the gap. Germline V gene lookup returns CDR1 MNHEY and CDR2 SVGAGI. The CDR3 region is CASSYTGTRDYEQYF. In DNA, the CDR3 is TGTGCCAGCAGTTATACAGGGACGCGAGACTACGAGCAGTACTTC.

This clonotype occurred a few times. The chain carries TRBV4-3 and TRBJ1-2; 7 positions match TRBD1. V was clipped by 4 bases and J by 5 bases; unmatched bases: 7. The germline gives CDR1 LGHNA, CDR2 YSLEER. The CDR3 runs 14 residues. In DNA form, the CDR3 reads TGCGCCAGCAGCCCTGCCGGGACAGCATATGGCTACACCTTC. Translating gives CASSPAGTAYGYTF.

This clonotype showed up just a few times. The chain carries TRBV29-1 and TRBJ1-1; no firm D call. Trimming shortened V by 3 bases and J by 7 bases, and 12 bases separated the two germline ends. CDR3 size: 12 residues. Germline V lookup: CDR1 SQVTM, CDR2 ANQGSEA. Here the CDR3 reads CSVDAAVDEAFF. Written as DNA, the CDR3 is TGCAGCGTTGATGCTGCGGTTGATGAAGCTTTCTTT.

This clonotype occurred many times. The CDR3 spells CASSLEIDPNGYTF. The CDR3 DNA follows: TGCGCCAGCAGCTTGGAAATAGACCCAAATGGCTACACCTTC. The chain employs TRBV5-1 and TRBJ1-2; the D is unclear. The CDR3 totals 14 residues. Trimming pared 0 bases from V and 6 bases from J, leaving 12 bases between. CDR1 and CDR2 (germline): SGHRS, YFSETQ.

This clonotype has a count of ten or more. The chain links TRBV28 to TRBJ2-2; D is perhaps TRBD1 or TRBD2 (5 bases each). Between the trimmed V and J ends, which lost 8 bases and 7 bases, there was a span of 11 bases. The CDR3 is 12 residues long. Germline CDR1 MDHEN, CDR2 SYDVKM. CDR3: CASGGTVGELFF. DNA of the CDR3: TGTGCCAGCGGGGGAACCGTCGGGGAGCTGTTTTTT.

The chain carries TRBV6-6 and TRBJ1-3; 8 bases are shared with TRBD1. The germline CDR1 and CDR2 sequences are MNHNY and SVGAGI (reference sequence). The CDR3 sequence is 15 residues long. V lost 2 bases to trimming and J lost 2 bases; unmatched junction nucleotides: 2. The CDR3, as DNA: TGTGCCAGCAGTTACGGACAGGGAGCTGGAAACACCATATATTTT. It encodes CASSYGQGAGNTIYF.

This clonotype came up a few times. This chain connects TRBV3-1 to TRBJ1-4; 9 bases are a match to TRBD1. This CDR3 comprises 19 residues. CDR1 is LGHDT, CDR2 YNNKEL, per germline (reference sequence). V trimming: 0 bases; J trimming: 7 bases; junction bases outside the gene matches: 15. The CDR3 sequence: CASSQEISRAGQGGEKLFF. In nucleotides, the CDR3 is TGTGCCAGCAGCCAAGAAATCAGTCGGGCGGGACAGGGCGGTGAAAAACTGTTTTTT.

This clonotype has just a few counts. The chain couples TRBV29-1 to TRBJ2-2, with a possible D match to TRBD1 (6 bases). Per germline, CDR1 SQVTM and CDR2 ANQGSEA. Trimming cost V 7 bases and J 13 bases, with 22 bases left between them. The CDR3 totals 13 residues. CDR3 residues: CSGGTPIDGGLFF. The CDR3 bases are TGCAGCGGAGGGACACCCATAGACGGTGGGCTGTTTTTT.

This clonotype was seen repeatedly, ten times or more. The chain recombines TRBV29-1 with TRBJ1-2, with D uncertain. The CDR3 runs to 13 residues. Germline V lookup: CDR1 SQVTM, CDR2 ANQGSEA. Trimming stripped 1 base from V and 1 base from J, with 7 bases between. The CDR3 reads CSVEAANNYGYTF. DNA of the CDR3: TGCAGCGTTGAAGCAGCCAATAACTATGGCTACACCTTC.

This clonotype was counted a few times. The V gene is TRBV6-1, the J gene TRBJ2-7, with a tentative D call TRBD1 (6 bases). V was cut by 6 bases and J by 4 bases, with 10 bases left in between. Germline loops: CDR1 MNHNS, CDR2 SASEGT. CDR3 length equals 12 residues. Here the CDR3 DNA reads TGTGCCAGCAGGAACAGGGATTACGAGCAGTACTTC. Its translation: CASRNRDYEQYF.

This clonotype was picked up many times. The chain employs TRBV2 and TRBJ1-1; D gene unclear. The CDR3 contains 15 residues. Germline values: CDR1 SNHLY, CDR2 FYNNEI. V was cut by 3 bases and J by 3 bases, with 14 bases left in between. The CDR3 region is CASSELGPMYTEAFF. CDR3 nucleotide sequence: TGTGCCAGCAGTGAGTTGGGCCCGATGTACACTGAAGCTTTCTTT.

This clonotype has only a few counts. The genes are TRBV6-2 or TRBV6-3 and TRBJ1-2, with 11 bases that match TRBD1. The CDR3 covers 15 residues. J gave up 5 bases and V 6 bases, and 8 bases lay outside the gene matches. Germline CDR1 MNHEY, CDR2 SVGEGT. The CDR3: CASSSWTGGGYGYTF. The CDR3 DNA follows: TGTGCCAGCAGCTCCTGGACAGGGGGCGGTTATGGCTACACCTTC.

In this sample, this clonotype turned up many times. The CDR3 DNA is TGTGCCAGCAGCTTAACACAGGGGATCGATCAGCCCCAGCATTTT. Its protein is CASSLTQGIDQPQHF. The chain recombines TRBV7-6 with TRBJ1-5; 7 nucleotides align to TRBD1. The ends lost 2 bases at V and 5 bases at J; junction bases unmatched: 6. This CDR3 has 15 amino acids. Per the germline V gene, CDR1 is SGHVS and CDR2 is FNYEAQ.

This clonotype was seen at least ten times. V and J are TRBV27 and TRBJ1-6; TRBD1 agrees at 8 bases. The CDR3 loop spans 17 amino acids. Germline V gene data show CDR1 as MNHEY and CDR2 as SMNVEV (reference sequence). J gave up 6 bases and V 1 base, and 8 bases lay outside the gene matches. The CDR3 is CASSLLGQGRPNSPLHF. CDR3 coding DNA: TGTGCCAGCAGTTTATTAGGACAGGGCAGGCCTAATTCACCCCTCCACTTT.

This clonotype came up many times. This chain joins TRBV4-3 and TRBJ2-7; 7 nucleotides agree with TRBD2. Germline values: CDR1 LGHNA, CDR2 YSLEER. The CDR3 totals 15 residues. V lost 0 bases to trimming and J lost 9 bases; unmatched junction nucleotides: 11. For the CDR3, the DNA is TGCGCCAGCAGCCAAGATGAGGAAGCGGGGTCGGTGCAGTACTTC. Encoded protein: CASSQDEEAGSVQYF.